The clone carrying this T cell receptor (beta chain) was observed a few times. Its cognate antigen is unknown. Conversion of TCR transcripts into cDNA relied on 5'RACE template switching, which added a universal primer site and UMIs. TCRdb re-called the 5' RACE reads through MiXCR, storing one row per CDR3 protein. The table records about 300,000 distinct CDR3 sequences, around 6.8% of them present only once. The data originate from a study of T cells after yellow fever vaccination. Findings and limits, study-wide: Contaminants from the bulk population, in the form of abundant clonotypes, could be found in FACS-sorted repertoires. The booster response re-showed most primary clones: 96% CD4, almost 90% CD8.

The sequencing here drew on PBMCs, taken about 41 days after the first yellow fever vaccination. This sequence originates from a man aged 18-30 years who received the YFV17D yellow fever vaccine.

The CDR3 DNA sequence: TGCGCCAGCAGAGGGGACCCTACCTACGAGCAGTACTTC. This encodes CASRGDPTYEQYF. This chain connects TRBV4-3 to TRBJ2-7; tentatively, D is TRBD1 or TRBD2 (5 bases each). The CDR3 spans 13 residues. CDR1 is LGHNA and CDR2 is YSLEER in the germline V gene. V shed 6 bases and J shed 2 bases, with 11 bases lying between them.